Listed below are T cell receptor beta chains from one sample, sequenced in a study of vaccination effects on CD4 cells after COVID-19. Which antigens these TCRs recognize remains unknown. Sequenced by immunoSEQ multiplex PCR; TCRdb stores in-frame clones only, minus some. This repertoire shows tens of thousands of clones, 65% to 70% found once; its top ten account for under 4.5%. The source material was CD4+ T cells from PBMCs cultured without peptide, sampled before COVID-19 vaccination. These receptors originate from a human donor who received a COVID-19 vaccine. Both conserved end residues are trimmed from each CDR3.

V	CDR3
TRBV25-1	ASSRPGGTDTQY
TRBV19	ASRSPGQPLYGYT
TRBV21-1	ASSKEEDRVYNSPLH
TRBV19	ASSPGTGYDYGYT
TRBV4-2	ASSQDFEGGAEQF
TRBV11-2	ASSPRTDLYSYEQY
TRBV5-4	ASSMTSMRDTQY
TRBV19	ASTEDGSSGNTIY
TRBV11-2	ASSDPGSSLSSYEQY
TRBV5-1	ASSGQPVNNEQF
TRBV27	ASRGGETWGRGGELF
TRBV7-8	ASSWWTDRGNTIY
TRBV5-1	ASSLGPGVGELF
TRBV27	ASSPLLSGEQF
TRBV19	ASSKNRDSIRADTQY
TRBV6-5	ASSAHSTDTQY
TRBV5-6	ASSLRDGDSPLH
TRBV5-1	ASSGLAGGTDTQY
TRBV27	ASSFQGPNSPLH
TRBV4-1	ASSQAIRGQASVSQY
TRBV4-1	ASSQRRGSYNSPLH
TRBV5-1	ASSLGGTNYGYT
TRBV29-1	SVGLGFPRFTDTQY